The clone carrying this T cell receptor (beta chain) was counted many times. Its specificity is unknown. These data come from a study of blood T cells in healthy people across ages. The authors ran a second PCR of 7 to 11 cycles using a sample-barcoded 5' primer and a J-beta primer mix. TCRdb reanalysed the 5' RACE reads using MiXCR and keeps one entry per CDR3 protein. The top ten hold around 11% of the sample, which has about 1.6 million distinct CDR3 sequences, roughly 32% seen once. Broader study findings: Researchers report that TCR beta diversity correlated strongly with naive T cell percentage.

The CDR3 has 13 residues. The V and J ends lost 4 bases and 2 bases respectively, with 6 bases between them. Germline CDR1 is LGHDT and CDR2 is YNNKEL (reference sequence). This clonotype was sampled from a woman aged 25 to 45 in good health. V and J are TRBV3-1 and TRBJ1-5, with a tentative D call TRBD1 (5 bases). The material sequenced was blood. CDR3 sequence (DNA): TGTGCCAGCAGCCCGGGGGGCAATCAGCCCCAGCATTTT. Protein: CASSPGGNQPQHF.